One sample yielded the 29 T cell receptor beta chains listed below, sequenced in a study of PD-1 blockade in classical Hodgkin lymphoma. Time point of the sample: cycle 4 day 1 (C4D1), after more than five weeks of nivolumab. The patients all showed relapse after autologous stem cell transplantation, while their brentuximab vedotin exposure varied. Here immunoSEQ multiplex PCR was the method, and the copy in TCRdb shows in-frame clones only, minus some. The sample holds tens of thousands of clones, roughly 77% seen once. This specimen consisted of peripheral blood mononuclear cells (PBMCs), obtained before the fourth cycle of nivolumab. These receptor sequences come from a human donor with classical Hodgkin lymphoma.

CDR3 protein: CSVEASGGNNEQFF. The CDR3 DNA sequence: TGCAGCGTTGAGGCCAGCGGGGGGAACAATGAGCAGTTCTTC. The chain has TRBV29-1 and TRBJ2-1, with 9 bases lining up with TRBD2. The CDR3 contains 14 residues. Germline V CDR1 and CDR2: SQVTM, ANQGSEA. V lost 3 bases to trimming and J lost 5 bases; unmatched junction nucleotides: 5.

The rearrangement links TRBV19 to TRBJ1-1, with 8 bases that match TRBD1. J lost 4 bases, V lost 7 bases, and 11 bases had no gene match. Germline loops: CDR1 LNHDA, CDR2 SQIVND (reference sequence). This CDR3 has 15 residues. CDR3 loop: CASIPQGTGGTEAFF. CDR3 bases: TGTGCCAGTATCCCCCAAGGGACAGGAGGCACTGAAGCTTTCTTT.

This clone came up once. The CDR3 region is CASSYSTGPNQPQHF. CDR3 bases: TGTGCCAGCAGTTACTCGACTGGGCCCAATCAGCCCCAGCATTTT. The V and J genes are TRBV6-6 and TRBJ1-5, with D unresolved. The CDR3 spans 15 residues. In germline, CDR1 is MNHNY, CDR2 SVGAGI (reference sequence). V lost 0 bases and J 3 bases, leaving 9 bases between the germline ends.

In this sample, this clone turned up once. The V gene is TRBV28, the J gene TRBJ2-1; D gene uncertain. The CDR3 extends over 16 amino acids. V shed 1 base and J shed 6 bases, with 16 bases lying between them. The germline V gene encodes CDR1 MDHEN and CDR2 SYDVKM. The CDR3 DNA reads TGTGCCAGCAGTTTATCCCTCGGCTCTCGGAGCAATGAGCAGTTCTTC. It codes for CASSLSLGSRSNEQFF.

V is TRBV9 and J is TRBJ2-3; 8 nucleotides agree with TRBD2. The CDR3 sequence is 16 residues long. Germline CDR1 is SGDLS and CDR2 is YYNGEE. V was pared by 4 bases and J by 2 bases, with 9 bases of the junction left unmatched. The CDR3 DNA is TGTGCCAGCAGCCCCCTAAGCGGGAGAATCACAGATACGCAGTATTTT. Its translation: CASSPLSGRITDTQYF.

The rearrangement uses TRBV5-6 and TRBJ2-4; D ambiguous. The V gene lost 2 bases and the J gene lost 0 bases, with 9 bases spanning the gap. CDR1 SGHDT and CDR2 YYEEEE come from the germline V gene. The CDR3 is 15 residues long. The CDR3 DNA reads as TGTGCCAGCAGCTTCATTGGAGAAGCCAAAAACATTCAGTACTTC. The encoded protein is CASSFIGEAKNIQYF. The whole variable domain, filled in from reference TRBV5-6 and TRBJ2-4, reads DAGVTQSPTHLIKTRGQQVTLRCSPKSGHDTVSWYQQALGQGPQFIFQYYEEEERQRGNFPDRFSGHQFPNYSSELNVNALLLGDSALYLCASSFIGEAKNIQYFGAGTRLSVL.

This sequence joins TRBV11-2 and TRBJ1-6; 8 nucleotides align to TRBD1. Germline assignment: CDR1 SGHAT and CDR2 FQNNGV. This CDR3 comprises 14 residues. J gave up 5 bases and V 8 bases, and 5 bases lay outside the gene matches. CDR3 sequence reads: CASRGQGNNSPLHF. Here the CDR3 DNA reads TGTGCCAGCCGCGGACAGGGTAATAATTCACCCCTCCACTTT.

The chain carries TRBV7-9 and TRBJ2-1, with D hard to call. The V gene lost 2 bases and the J gene lost 8 bases, with 7 bases spanning the gap. Looked up from germline, CDR1 is SEHNR and CDR2 is FQNEAQ (reference sequence). The CDR3 covers 12 residues. The CDR3 nucleotides read TGTGCCAGCAGCTTAACTGGGGATGAGCAGTTCTTC. Protein product: CASSLTGDEQFF.

The chain is built from TRBV7-6 and TRBJ2-7; tentative D call: TRBD1 (5 bases). Germline V gene lookup returns CDR1 SGHVS and CDR2 FNYEAQ. V lost 5 bases, J lost 1 base, and 21 bases lay in between. This CDR3 is built from 17 residues. CDR3 amino acids: CASSLLGVGRLSYEQYF. Here the CDR3 DNA reads TGTGCCAGCAGCCTGTTAGGGGTTGGGCGGTTGTCCTACGAGCAGTACTTC.

By share, this clone counts as medium-sized. Other DNA sequences in this specimen translate into the identical CDR3. The chain is built from TRBV7-9 and TRBJ2-2; TRBD1 matches 10 bases. Per the germline V gene, CDR1 is SEHNR and CDR2 is FQNEAQ (reference sequence). The CDR3 consists of 16 residues. V lost 5 bases to trimming and J lost 4 bases; unmatched junction nucleotides: 7. The CDR3 here is CASSKRQGATTGELFF. In DNA, the CDR3 is TGTGCCAGCAGCAAACGACAGGGGGCGACCACCGGGGAGCTGTTTTTT.

The V and J genes are TRBV4-1 and TRBJ2-7; TRBD2 is a possible D gene (5 bases). This CDR3 region has 16 residues. CDR1 and CDR2 from the germline V gene are MGHRA and YSYEKL. V shed 0 bases and J shed 1 base, with 13 bases lying between them. The CDR3 sequence: CASSQDGLASSYEQYF. In DNA form, the CDR3 reads TGCGCCAGCAGCCAAGATGGTTTAGCGAGTTCCTACGAGCAGTACTTC.

The chain couples TRBV29-1 to TRBJ2-1; 9 bases are shared with TRBD2. This CDR3 has 14 residues. V shed 7 bases, J shed 9 bases, and the junction held 13 bases outside the gene matches. Germline CDR1 and CDR2: SQVTM and ANQGSEA. CDR3 nucleotides: TGCAGCGCCTCCCGGCTAGCGGGAATAGGTGAGCAGTTCTTC. Residues: CSASRLAGIGEQFF.

The rearrangement joins TRBV5-1 to TRBJ2-7, with 7 bases fitting TRBD1. The CDR3 length is 16 residues. CDR1 SGHRS and CDR2 YFSETQ come from the germline V gene. With V trimmed by 4 bases and J by 7 bases, 17 bases remained unmatched. CDR3 DNA sequence: TGCGCCAGCAGCCAATCAAGGGGGCCATGGTTTGGGGAGCAGTACTTC. Translated, it gives CASSQSRGPWFGEQYF.

As for this clone: The same CDR3 also results from other DNA sequences found in this sample. The chain is built from TRBV5-6 and TRBJ2-5, with 13 bases matching TRBD2. With V trimmed by 0 bases and J by 0 bases, 5 bases remained unmatched. The CDR3 length is 18 residues. The germline V gene encodes CDR1 SGHDT and CDR2 YYEEEE. Here the CDR3 DNA reads TGTGCCAGCAGCTTGGGGACTAGCGGGAGAGGAAACCAAGAGACCCAGTACTTC. This codes for CASSLGTSGRGNQETQYF.

In its sample, this clone was seen once. The chain employs TRBV14 and TRBJ2-1, with 9 bases identical to TRBD2. This CDR3 is 17 amino acids long. Germline V gives CDR1 SGHDN, CDR2 FVKESK. The ends lost 0 bases at V and 4 bases at J; junction bases unmatched: 7. The CDR3 region has the DNA TGTGCCAGCAGCCAAGAGTTGGGTCTAGCGGGGTACAATGAGCAGTTCTTC. Translation: CASSQELGLAGYNEQFF. Drawing the rest from reference TRBV14 and TRBJ2-1, the complete variable domain is EAGVTQFPSHSVIEKGQTVTLRCDPISGHDNLYWYRRVMGKEIKFLLHFVKESKQDESGMPNNRFLAERTGGTYSTLKVQPAELEDSGVYFCASSQELGLAGYNEQFFGPGTRLTVL.

The chain has TRBV30 and TRBJ1-2; no firm D call. The CDR3 is 11 amino acids. Germline loops: CDR1 GTSNPN, CDR2 SVGIG (reference sequence). Trimming cost V 0 bases and J 8 bases, with 7 bases left between them. The CDR3: CAWSVGLGYTF. CDR3 DNA: TGTGCCTGGAGTGTGGGCCTAGGCTACACCTTC.

The rearrangement uses TRBV2 and TRBJ2-2; 10 nucleotides match TRBD2. V lost 1 base, J lost 6 bases, and 2 bases stayed unmatched. The CDR3 runs to 15 residues. Germline lookup yields CDR1 SNHLY and CDR2 FYNNEI. CDR3 sequence reads: CASSEVAGGAGELFF. For the CDR3, the DNA is TGTGCCAGCAGTGAAGTAGCGGGGGGAGCCGGGGAGCTGTTTTTT.

The J gene is TRBJ1-3, the V gene TRBV27; tentatively, D is TRBD1 (6 bases). Trimming took off 6 bases at V and 1 base at J, with 10 bases between the two ends. This CDR3 comprises 14 residues. Per the germline V gene, CDR1 is MNHEY and CDR2 is SMNVEV (reference sequence). In DNA, the CDR3 is TGTGCCAGCAGACGTACAGGGTCTGGAAACACCATATATTTT. Amino acids: CASRRTGSGNTIYF.

The V and J genes are TRBV28 and TRBJ1-5; possible D gene TRBD1, 5 bases. This CDR3 has 15 residues. The V end lost 5 bases, the J end lost 5 bases, and 16 bases lay between the germline ends. CDR1 MDHEN and CDR2 SYDVKM come from the germline V gene. The CDR3 nucleotides are TGTGCCAGCAGTCTACCCCGGGGCTCGGATCAGCCCCAGCATTTT. It yields the protein CASSLPRGSDQPQHF.

This clone has just a few counts. The V and J genes are TRBV2 and TRBJ1-2, with D maybe TRBD1 (6 bases). Trimming removed 5 bases from V and 8 bases from J, with 9 bases in between. CDR3 length: 11 residues. CDR1 is SNHLY, CDR2 FYNNEI, per germline. CDR3 region: CASSQGRGYTF. Here the CDR3 DNA reads TGTGCCAGCAGTCAGGGGCGAGGCTACACCTTC. Looking up the rest from reference TRBV2 and TRBJ1-2 gives the full variable domain: EPEVTQTPSHQVTQMGQEVILRCVPISNHLYFYWYRQILGQKVEFLVSFYNNEISEKSEIFDDQFSVERPDGSNFTLKIRSTKLEDSAMYFCASSQGRGYTFGSGTRLTVV.

This clone was picked up one time. The chain joins TRBV11-2 to TRBJ2-3; no reliable D call. The V gene's germline CDR1 is SGHAT and CDR2 FQNNGV. The germline V and J ends were trimmed by 5 bases and 7 bases, with 22 bases remaining between them. The CDR3 is 16 residues long. The CDR3 here is CASSPAGSLSPYTQYF. CDR3 DNA sequence: TGTGCCAGCAGCCCCGCCGGGTCCCTCTCCCCATATACGCAGTATTTT.

This clone appeared once. The J gene is TRBJ2-1, the V gene TRBV5-1; the D is unclear. This CDR3 is built from 13 residues. The V end lost 0 bases, the J end lost 4 bases, and 5 bases lay between the germline ends. Germline values: CDR1 SGHRS, CDR2 YFSETQ. The CDR3 DNA follows: TGCGCCAGCAGCTTGGAGGTTTACAATGAGCAGTTCTTC. This codes for CASSLEVYNEQFF.

J is TRBJ1-2 and V is TRBV30; possible D gene TRBD1, 6 bases. The germline V and J ends were trimmed by 3 bases and 4 bases, with 18 bases remaining between them. This CDR3 comprises 15 residues. The germline V gene has CDR1 GTSNPN and CDR2 SVGIG (reference sequence). CDR3 in amino acids: CAWRGLRGSSYGYTF. The CDR3, as DNA: TGTGCCTGGAGGGGCCTCAGGGGCTCTAGCTATGGCTACACCTTC.

This chain connects TRBV5-1 to TRBJ2-7; 9 bases line up with TRBD2. V lost 3 bases and J lost 3; bases outside the gene matches: 10. From germline, CDR1 is SGHRS and CDR2 YFSETQ. CDR3 size: 16 residues. The CDR3 spells CASSSPSLAGNYEQYF. CDR3 coding DNA: TGCGCCAGCAGCTCCCCGTCGCTAGCGGGGAACTACGAGCAGTACTTC.

The rearrangement joins TRBV5-6 to TRBJ1-5; TRBD1 might be the D (6 bases). This CDR3 is built from 13 residues. V dropped 3 bases and J dropped 6 bases, with 10 bases sitting between them. From germline, CDR1 is SGHDT and CDR2 YYEEEE. CDR3 loop: CASSSGVSQPQHF. Written as DNA, the CDR3 is TGTGCCAGCAGCTCAGGGGTGAGTCAGCCCCAGCATTTT.

The chain employs TRBV18 and TRBJ1-1; 9 nucleotides match TRBD1. This CDR3 has 16 amino acids. Germline CDR1 KGHSH, CDR2 LQKENI. With 6 bases clipped from V and 5 bases from J, the junction kept 13 bases outside the gene matches. CDR3 sequence reads: CASSLKGTGGGTEAFF. CDR3 nucleotides: TGTGCCAGCTCTCTTAAGGGAACAGGGGGCGGAACTGAAGCTTTCTTT. Supplemented by reference TRBV18 and TRBJ1-1, the full variable domain reads NAGVMQNPRHLVRRRGQEARLRCSPMKGHSHVYWYRQLPEEGLKFMVYLQKENIIDESGMPKERFSAEFPKEGPSILRIQQVVRGDSAAYFCASSLKGTGGGTEAFFGQGTRLTVV.

CDR3 coding DNA: TGCGCCAGCAGTTGGACAGGGTACTCATACGAGCAGTACTTC. Translated: CASSWTGYSYEQYF. The rearrangement links TRBV5-1 to TRBJ2-7; 8 nucleotides agree with TRBD1. Trimming cost V 5 bases and J 4 bases; bases outside gene matches: 8. Germline V gene lookup returns CDR1 SGHRS and CDR2 YFSETQ. The CDR3 has 14 amino acids. The full variable domain, its missing parts supplied by reference TRBV5-1 and TRBJ2-7, is KAGVTQTPRYLIKTRGQQVTLSCSPISGHRSVSWYQQTPGQGLQFLFEYFSETQRNKGNFPGRFSGRQFSNSRSEMNVSTLELGDSALYLCASSWTGYSYEQYFGPGTRLTVT.

The chain employs TRBV6-5 and TRBJ1-2, with 7 bases that match TRBD1. The CDR3 totals 13 residues. With 4 bases clipped from V and 4 bases from J, the junction kept 3 bases outside the gene matches. CDR1 and CDR2 from the germline V gene are MNHEY and SVGAGI. CDR3 nucleotide sequence: TGTGCCAGCAGTTTGACAGGGACCTATGGCTACACCTTC. This encodes CASSLTGTYGYTF.

The chain combines TRBV19 with TRBJ1-1, with D maybe TRBD1 (5 bases). V dropped 6 bases and J dropped 4 bases, with 15 bases sitting between them. The length of the CDR3 is 14 residues. Germline V gene lookup returns CDR1 LNHDA and CDR2 SQIVND (reference sequence). CDR3 sequence reads: CASSWGRGFTEAFF. The CDR3 DNA is TGTGCCAGTAGCTGGGGAAGGGGTTTCACTGAAGCTTTCTTT.